The clone carrying this T cell receptor (beta chain) was seen just once. As originally analysed: Filtering differed for immunoSEQ, which gave only junction sequences without quality scores. Only in-frame clones appear in the TCRdb table, and some are missing; sequencing was by immunoSEQ multiplex PCR. From that table come the V and J calls and clone size; the DNA was used to work out D and trimming. The data contain some 2,000,000 clones, 85% to 95% of them singletons. The sample is drawn from a study of shared clonotypes between healthy human individuals. At the level of the study: CD4 naive cells filled three plates per donor, CD4 memory three, CD8 naive two and CD8 memory one.

V was clipped by 5 bases and J by 4 bases, with 11 bases between them. Germline-derived CDR1 and CDR2 are MDHEN and SYDVKM. The CDR3 spans 13 residues. The clonotype originates from a man aged 18 to 29 in good health. Sequenced material: naive CD4+ T cells sorted from blood. The subset was: CD45RA+ positively selected. V and J are TRBV28 and TRBJ1-2; D gene uncertain. CDR3 in amino acids: CASSVLRFYGYTF. The CDR3 nucleotides are TGTGCCAGCAGTGTCCTCAGGTTCTATGGCTACACCTTC.